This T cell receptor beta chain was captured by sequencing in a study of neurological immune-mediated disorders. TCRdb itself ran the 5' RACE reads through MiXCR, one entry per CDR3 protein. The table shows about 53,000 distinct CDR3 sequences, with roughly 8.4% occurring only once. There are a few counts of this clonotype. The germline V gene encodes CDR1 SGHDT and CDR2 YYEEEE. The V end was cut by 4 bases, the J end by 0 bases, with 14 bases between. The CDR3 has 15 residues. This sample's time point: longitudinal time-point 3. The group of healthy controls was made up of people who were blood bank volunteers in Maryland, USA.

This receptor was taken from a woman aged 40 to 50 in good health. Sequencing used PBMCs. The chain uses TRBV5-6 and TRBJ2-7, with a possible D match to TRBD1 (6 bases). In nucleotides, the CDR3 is TGTGCCAGCAGCGAGCGGTTGGACAGCTCCTACGAGCAGTACTTC. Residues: CASSERLDSSYEQYF.